These T cell receptor beta chains were read from a single sample in a study of blood T cell repertoires in COVID-19. Produced via immunoSEQ multiplex PCR; TCRdb's table is partial and in-frame only. Altogether 70,000 to 95,000 clones are present, roughly nine tenths being singletons, with the ten largest covering 2.5% to 3%. Sequencing used peripheral blood. These receptors all stem from a man in his forties or fifties with COVID-19, enrolled during active disease. CDR3s leave out the opening cysteine and the closing phenylalanine or tryptophan. The order of the fields is J gene, V gene, D gene, CDR3 protein. D genes are given only for firm matches.

j_call: TRBJ2-1
v_call: TRBV7-6
d_call: TRBD2
cdr3_aa: ASSAHSGRGYNEQF

j_call: TRBJ2-1
v_call: TRBV29-1
d_call: TRBD1
cdr3_aa: SVEGTGGYEQF

j_call: TRBJ2-2
v_call: TRBV28
d_call: TRBD1
cdr3_aa: ASSSGTGGTGELF

j_call: TRBJ2-7
v_call: TRBV28
d_call: NA
cdr3_aa: ASTTSGGKGEQY

j_call: TRBJ2-5
v_call: TRBV5-1
d_call: TRBD2
cdr3_aa: ASSLSGMVSETQY

j_call: TRBJ2-7
v_call: TRBV25-1
d_call: TRBD1
cdr3_aa: ASSGPQGANNYEQY

j_call: TRBJ1-3
v_call: TRBV27
d_call: TRBD1
cdr3_aa: ASSLSGQGVGNTIY

j_call: TRBJ2-7
v_call: TRBV4-2
d_call: TRBD2
cdr3_aa: ASSQEQREGREQY

j_call: TRBJ1-5
v_call: TRBV7-2
d_call: TRBD1
cdr3_aa: ASSLSAGGGQPQH

j_call: TRBJ2-3
v_call: TRBV7-6
d_call: NA
cdr3_aa: ASSLRGGEQY

j_call: TRBJ2-7
v_call: TRBV7-2
d_call: NA
cdr3_aa: ASSKRLNSYEQY

j_call: TRBJ2-2
v_call: TRBV15
d_call: NA
cdr3_aa: ATSRTGMQAGELF

j_call: TRBJ2-1
v_call: TRBV30
d_call: NA
cdr3_aa: AWSVGGAYNEQF

j_call: TRBJ2-1
v_call: TRBV13
d_call: NA
cdr3_aa: ASSKGQSSYNEQF

j_call: TRBJ2-5
v_call: TRBV6-2/TRBV6-3
d_call: TRBD2
cdr3_aa: ASSPGGETQY

j_call: TRBJ2-3
v_call: TRBV7-3
d_call: TRBD2
cdr3_aa: ASSSRLAGRDTQY

j_call: TRBJ2-1
v_call: TRBV27
d_call: NA
cdr3_aa: ASSFLKGEGLSYNEQF

j_call: TRBJ2-7
v_call: TRBV6-5
d_call: TRBD2
cdr3_aa: ASSASGSSYEQY

j_call: TRBJ2-1
v_call: TRBV19
d_call: TRBD2
cdr3_aa: ASTGTSGSRDEQF

j_call: TRBJ2-6
v_call: TRBV9
d_call: TRBD1
cdr3_aa: ASSPSPGQAFSGANVLT

j_call: TRBJ2-1
v_call: TRBV5-1
d_call: TRBD2
cdr3_aa: ASSFRGAYNEQF

j_call: TRBJ2-7
v_call: TRBV6-5
d_call: TRBD1
cdr3_aa: ASRRTGAYEQY

j_call: TRBJ1-6
v_call: TRBV19
d_call: NA
cdr3_aa: ASSSLTDNSPLH

j_call: TRBJ2-6
v_call: TRBV4-2
d_call: TRBD1
cdr3_aa: ASSHTGGSGANVLT

j_call: TRBJ2-2
v_call: TRBV7-3
d_call: TRBD2
cdr3_aa: ASSLGAGVNTGELF

j_call: TRBJ1-4
v_call: TRBV28
d_call: NA
cdr3_aa: ASSFQQGNEKLF

j_call: TRBJ2-1
v_call: TRBV3-1/TRBV3-2
d_call: TRBD2
cdr3_aa: ASSQVAGLYNEQF

j_call: TRBJ2-3
v_call: TRBV5-1
d_call: NA
cdr3_aa: ASSQQLGDTQY

j_call: TRBJ2-7
v_call: TRBV6-5
d_call: NA
cdr3_aa: ASSPSGVSDYEQY

j_call: TRBJ1-1
v_call: TRBV9
d_call: NA
cdr3_aa: ASSVAGRASEAF

j_call: TRBJ2-2
v_call: TRBV5-1
d_call: TRBD2
cdr3_aa: ASSPGLAGVNGELF

j_call: TRBJ2-3
v_call: TRBV7-3
d_call: NA
cdr3_aa: ASSSVGDTDTQY

j_call: TRBJ1-5
v_call: TRBV6-5
d_call: TRBD1
cdr3_aa: ASRRGQGGQPQH

j_call: TRBJ2-2
v_call: TRBV24-1
d_call: NA
cdr3_aa: ATRKGHTNTGELF

j_call: TRBJ1-4
v_call: TRBV18
d_call: NA
cdr3_aa: ASSPGGGEKLF

j_call: TRBJ2-1
v_call: TRBV3-1/TRBV3-2
d_call: TRBD2
cdr3_aa: ASSQREGEQF

j_call: TRBJ1-5
v_call: TRBV7-9
d_call: TRBD1
cdr3_aa: ASSQGTAPPDPQH

j_call: TRBJ1-3
v_call: TRBV7-8
d_call: TRBD1
cdr3_aa: ASSQGQSSGNTIY

j_call: TRBJ2-5
v_call: TRBV3-1/TRBV3-2
d_call: TRBD2
cdr3_aa: ASSQDPGLEETQY

j_call: TRBJ2-5
v_call: TRBV30
d_call: TRBD1
cdr3_aa: AWSGQGRETQY

j_call: TRBJ2-5
v_call: TRBV27
d_call: TRBD2
cdr3_aa: ASSFLEGLAEETQY

j_call: TRBJ1-2
v_call: TRBV19
d_call: NA
cdr3_aa: ASSILQENYGYT

j_call: TRBJ1-5
v_call: TRBV19
d_call: NA
cdr3_aa: ATNQGGQPQH

j_call: TRBJ1-1
v_call: TRBV7-2
d_call: NA
cdr3_aa: ASSLTEMNTEAF

j_call: TRBJ1-5
v_call: TRBV27
d_call: NA
cdr3_aa: ASSFGGSNQPQH

j_call: TRBJ2-1
v_call: TRBV24-1
d_call: TRBD1
cdr3_aa: ATSDPQSTGGLDNEQF

j_call: TRBJ2-1
v_call: TRBV29-1
d_call: TRBD2
cdr3_aa: SVGPSGLAGENEQF

j_call: TRBJ2-4
v_call: TRBV19
d_call: NA
cdr3_aa: ASSTPYGGNIQY

j_call: TRBJ1-4
v_call: TRBV19
d_call: NA
cdr3_aa: ASSGTSNEKLF

j_call: TRBJ2-1
v_call: TRBV7-6
d_call: TRBD2
cdr3_aa: ASSVLAGANYNEQF

j_call: TRBJ2-4
v_call: TRBV9
d_call: TRBD2
cdr3_aa: ASSLSREGIQY

j_call: TRBJ2-3
v_call: TRBV18
d_call: NA
cdr3_aa: ASSPPSGADTQY

j_call: TRBJ2-5
v_call: TRBV25-1
d_call: NA
cdr3_aa: ASSEGARPQETQY

j_call: TRBJ1-6
v_call: TRBV7-9
d_call: NA
cdr3_aa: ASSSQGASPLH

j_call: TRBJ1-6
v_call: TRBV4-2
d_call: NA
cdr3_aa: ASSQAGDNSPLH

j_call: TRBJ2-5
v_call: TRBV28
d_call: TRBD2
cdr3_aa: ASSYTSGRGETQY

j_call: TRBJ2-1
v_call: TRBV9
d_call: NA
cdr3_aa: ASSVAGNEQF

j_call: TRBJ2-5
v_call: TRBV6-1
d_call: TRBD2
cdr3_aa: ASSDGTSGQETQY